This TCR beta chain originates from a study of T cells after yellow fever vaccination (dated by TCRdb to between 2017 and 2020). Turning to the overall study: Libraries from fractions with low cell numbers were prepared with the SMART-Seq v4 Ultra Low Input RNA kit. To track T-cell clones before and after primary and booster YFV17D yellow fever vaccination, bulk TCR alpha and beta repertoires were sequenced longitudinally. Blood was drawn at multiple timepoints before and after primary and secondary immunization, with bulk PBMC replicates and cell subsets isolated. The cohort comprised two healthy male donors, one aged 18 to 30 and one aged 30 to 40 years.

According to the study, the label for this sample's treatment or condition signals: live attenuated yellow fever vaccine strain. Two biological replicates of bulk PBMCs were collected at each blood-draw timepoint. PBMCs were isolated from peripheral blood using a standard Ficoll-Paque protocol. TriZol was used to extract RNA from bulk PBMCs, CD4 and CD8 fractions, and dextramer-positive and dextramer-negative fractions. Here is what the overall study found, with its caveats: The secondary T-cell response was weaker than the primary response but faster, peaking on day 5 instead of day 15. After the booster, most clones that had expanded after primary vaccination were detected again (almost 97% of CD4 and 88% of CD8), suggesting broad maintenance of memory. Because only two donors were included in the study, the extent to which the findings can be generalized is limited. Computational filtering was required because FACS-sorted repertoires could contain abundant contaminating clonotypes from the bulk population. A small fraction of clonotypes appeared in both the CD4 and CD8 compartments, likely as a result of convergent recombination.

TCR cDNA was made using 5'RACE template switching, a step that added a universal primer site and unique molecular identifiers. cDNA synthesis was primed from both the TCR alpha and TCR beta constant segments. Library amplification involved two PCR steps, and the second step added sample barcodes and sequencing adapters. Sequencing of libraries was done on Illumina HiSeq 2500 (2x100 bp) or NovaSeq (2x150 bp). Per the authors' processing: MIGEC handled demultiplexing of reads and collapsing into UMI consensus sequences, while MiXCR performed V(D)J alignment. Vaccine-responding clonotypes were identified with edgeR using replicate PBMC samples, with FDR below 0.01 and a log2 fold change above 5 up to day 15 being required. CD4 or CD8 identity was assigned to each bulk clonotype according to whether the clonotype was present at higher abundance in the sequenced CD4 repertoire or the sequenced CD8 repertoire. TCRdb reran the public reads through fastp at Q25 and MiXCR, keeping productive beta chains. Identical CDR3 proteins give one entry, which carries the most common genes and DNA. The V and J calls come from TCRdb's annotation, not from the publication. The table for this sample lists about 400,000 distinct CDR3 sequences; about 6% of them were counted only once. In total, the top ten clones hold about 15% of the sample.

In the germline V gene, CDR1 corresponds to MDHEN and CDR2 to SYDVKM. From cysteine to phenylalanine, the CDR3 is 14 amino acids long. Only the CDR3 DNA stays, 42 bases, in frame from base 1. Unmatched junction bases come to 4, with V trimmed by 6 bases and J by 3 bases. This clonotype has just a few counts. There is no known antigen for this receptor. Base qualities are not recorded, but no much larger clone differs from it by a single base. This clonotype was sampled from a man younger than 40 who received the YFV17D yellow fever vaccine. The receptor chain draws on TRBV28 and TRBJ2-2; the junction holds 7 bases that match TRBD2. The specimen comprised PBMCs, sampled 5 days after the yellow fever booster vaccination. In nucleotide form, the sequence is TGTGCCAGCAGGACTAGCTCTTACACCGGGGAGCTGTTTTTT. This translates into CASRTSSYTGELFF.